Only a few counts were recorded for the clone carrying this TCR beta chain. What it binds is not known. The sequence runs out 3 residues before the end of the CDR3; the remainder is reconstructed from the germline J gene. This record comes from a study of T cell clonality in common variable immunodeficiency. Study-wide findings and caveats: CVID subjects had higher TCRbeta clonality than healthy controls, most marked in about a third. Compared with controls, CVID subjects had fewer shared TCRbeta clones. In common variable immunodeficiency, TCR beta chains reportedly carried fewer deletions and N-nucleotide insertions.

Clones were read by immunoSEQ multiplex PCR, and TCRdb kept only the in-frame ones, dropping some. Observed in the sample are around 45,000 clones, none of them singletons. Most patients and controls had Caucasian heritage. Losses at the gene ends were 4 bases for V and 4 bases for J; bases not matched to a gene: 17. The germline CDR1 and CDR2 sequences are LNHDA and SQIVND (reference sequence). The CDR3 is 21 residues long. The source of this sequence is a person aged 18 to 75 in good health. The chain couples TRBV19 to TRBJ2-1; TRBD2 matches at 15 bases. The material sequenced was peripheral blood mononuclear cells. The CDR3 loop reads CASSRGRTSGRASLFYNEQFF. The part of the CDR3 DNA that was read is TGTGCCAGTAGTAGGGGGAGGACTAGCGGGAGGGCATCATTATTTTACAATGAG.